This T cell receptor beta chain appears in the sequencing data of a study of cytomegalovirus exposure and HLA in healthy donors. For this clone: Its antigen is undetermined.

The CDR3 has 13 amino acids. The V gene lost 5 bases and the J gene lost 6 bases, with 13 bases spanning the gap. Per germline, CDR1 KGHSH and CDR2 LQKENI. Primers for the PCR totalled 60 Vbeta and 13 Jbeta. Using immunoSEQ multiplex PCR, the repertoire was profiled, and TCRdb retains in-frame clones only, with some absent. The profile shows some 180,000 clones, just over 75% of them singletons. Study outcomes and limitations: CMV serostatus was the only recorded immune exposure for donors. The classifier reportedly diagnosed cytomegalovirus status with high sensitivity and specificity. In an earlier analysis, in some 500 donors, most V segments appeared productive either ~87% or ~30% of the time. A later analysis showed HLA-associated TCR beta chains outstripping equally common others in clonal expansion.

The specimen was PBMCs. The TCR sequence derives from an older woman in good health and CMV-seropositive. This sequence joins TRBV18 and TRBJ1-1, with D maybe TRBD1 (6 bases). Here the CDR3 reads CASSIGGRSEAFF. Here the CDR3 DNA reads TGTGCCAGCTCAATAGGGGGTAGGTCTGAAGCTTTCTTT.